This T cell receptor beta chain was captured by sequencing in a study of blood T cells in healthy people across ages. Study information: Template-switching capture recovered about one barcoded beta molecule per two T cells. Study conclusions and caveats: Roughly linear age-related decline in beta diversity appeared, significant by age approximately 40.

About this clonotype: The target antigen is unknown.

It was with a sample-barcoded 5' primer and a J-beta primer mix that a second PCR of about 6 to 12 cycles was run. A tag from a template-switch adaptor with 12 random nucleotides marked each cDNA molecule. Every individual sample yielded 2.5 million or more paired-end reads (each containing CDR3). TCRdb reprocessed the 5' RACE reads via MiXCR and lists one record per CDR3 protein. The sample yields 1.5 million to 1.9 million distinct CDR3 sequences, about 45% seen once. Trimming left V 5 bases short and J 3 bases short, with 10 bases between. Germline values: CDR1 SGHTA, CDR2 FQGTGA. The CDR3 covers 13 residues.

This sequence joins TRBV7-3 and TRBJ2-5; a weak D match, TRBD1 (5 bases). Material for sequencing was blood. This TCR was sampled from a woman aged 18-30 years in good health. The CDR3 spells CASSGFREETQYF. Here the CDR3 DNA reads TGTGCCAGCAGCGGATTCAGGGAAGAGACCCAGTACTTC.